This is a list of T cell receptor beta chains from one sample in a study of blood T cell repertoires in COVID-19. Using immunoSEQ multiplex PCR, the repertoire was profiled, and TCRdb retains in-frame clones only, with some absent. This sample has about 100,000 clones, with almost 85% found just once. The sequenced material came from peripheral blood. These TCRs come from a human donor in a cohort sampled during active COVID-19. Each CDR3 is given with its conserved first and last residue. A D gene is named only where the DNA matches it firmly. Not every row has a clone size; where given, it reads once, few, many or a size class.

abundance	v_gene	j_gene	d_gene	CDR3aa	CDR3nt
-	TRBV5-1	TRBJ2-2	-	CASSYRTDSGELFF	TGCGCCAGCAGCTACCGGACTGACTCCGGGGAGCTGTTTTTT
-	TRBV10-3	TRBJ1-2	-	CAISEGMRYTF	TGTGCCATCAGTGAAGGAATGAGGTACACCTTC
-	TRBV25-1	TRBJ2-1	TRBD2	CASSESASGRFYNEQFF	TGTGCCAGCAGTGAATCAGCAAGCGGGAGATTCTACAATGAGCAGTTCTTC
-	TRBV4-3	TRBJ1-2	TRBD1	CASSHRDRDGGYTF	TGCGCCAGCAGCCACCGGGACAGGGACGGTGGCTACACCTTC
-	TRBV10-3	TRBJ1-2	TRBD1	CAIRRGQLTNYGYTF	TGTGCCATCAGGAGGGGGCAGCTTACTAACTATGGCTACACCTTC
-	TRBV6-5	TRBJ1-1	-	CASSRDILNTEAFF	TGTGCCAGCAGCCGGGACATCCTAAACACTGAAGCTTTCTTT
-	TRBV28	TRBJ2-1	-	CASSSQAVSSYNEQFF	TGTGCCAGCAGTTCTCAAGCGGTTAGCTCCTACAATGAGCAGTTCTTC
few	TRBV5-1	TRBJ1-1	-	CASSFQALPNTEAFF	TGCGCCAGCAGCTTCCAAGCGCTCCCGAACACTGAAGCTTTCTTT
-	TRBV9	TRBJ1-1	-	CASSVGPGGAEAFF	TGTGCCAGCAGCGTAGGGCCGGGGGGGGCTGAAGCTTTCTTT
-	TRBV7-8	TRBJ1-1	-	CASSLALRGMAFF	TGTGCCAGCAGCTTAGCGCTCCGAGGTATGGCTTTCTTT